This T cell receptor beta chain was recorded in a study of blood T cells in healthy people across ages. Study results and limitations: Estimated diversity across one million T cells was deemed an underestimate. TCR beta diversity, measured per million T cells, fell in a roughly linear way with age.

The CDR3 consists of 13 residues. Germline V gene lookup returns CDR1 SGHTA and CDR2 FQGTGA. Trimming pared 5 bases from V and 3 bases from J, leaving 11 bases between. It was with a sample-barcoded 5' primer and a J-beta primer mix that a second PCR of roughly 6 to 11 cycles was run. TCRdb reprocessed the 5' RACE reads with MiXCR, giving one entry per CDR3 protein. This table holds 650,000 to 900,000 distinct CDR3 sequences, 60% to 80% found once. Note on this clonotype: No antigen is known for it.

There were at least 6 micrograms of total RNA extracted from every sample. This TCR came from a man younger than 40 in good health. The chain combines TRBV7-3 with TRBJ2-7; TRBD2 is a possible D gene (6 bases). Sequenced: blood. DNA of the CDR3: TGTGCCAGCAGCCCCGGGACTTTCTACGAGCAGTACTTC. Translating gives CASSPGTFYEQYF.